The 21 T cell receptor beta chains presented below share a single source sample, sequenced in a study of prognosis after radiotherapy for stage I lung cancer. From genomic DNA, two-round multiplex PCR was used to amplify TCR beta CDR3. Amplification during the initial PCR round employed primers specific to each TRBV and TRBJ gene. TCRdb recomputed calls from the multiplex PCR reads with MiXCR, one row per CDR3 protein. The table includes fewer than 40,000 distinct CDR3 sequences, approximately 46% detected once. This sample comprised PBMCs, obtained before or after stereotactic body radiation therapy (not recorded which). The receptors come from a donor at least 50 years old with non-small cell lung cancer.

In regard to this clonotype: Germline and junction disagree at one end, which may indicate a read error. The CDR3 DNA reads TGTGCCAGCAGACCTACTAGAGAGACACAGTACTTC. Its translation: CASRPTRETQYF. This chain links TRBV6-1 with TRBJ2-5; perhaps TRBD2 as D (5 bases). Germline V gene data show CDR1 as MNHNS and CDR2 as SASEGT. This CDR3 is 12 amino acids long.

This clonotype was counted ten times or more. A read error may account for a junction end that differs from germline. The CDR3 coding sequence is TGTGCCGGCAGTGCCCACCGGGGGGAGAACACTGAAGCTTTCTTT. It encodes CAGSAHRGENTEAFF. The chain combines TRBV2 with TRBJ1-1; a weak D match, TRBD1 (5 bases). Germline CDR1 is SNHLY and CDR2 is FYNNEI. The CDR3 loop spans 15 amino acids. The full variable domain, rest sourced from reference TRBV2 and TRBJ1-1, is EPEVTQTPSHQVTQMGQEVILRCVPISNHLYFYWYRQILGQKVEFLVSFYNNEISEKSEIFDDQFSVERPDGSNFTLKIRSTKLEDSAMYFCAGSAHRGENTEAFFGQGTRLTVV.

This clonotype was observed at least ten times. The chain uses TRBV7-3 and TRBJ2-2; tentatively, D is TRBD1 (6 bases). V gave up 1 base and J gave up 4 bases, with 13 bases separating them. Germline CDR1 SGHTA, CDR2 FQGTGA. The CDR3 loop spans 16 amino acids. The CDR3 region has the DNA TGTGCCAGCAGCTTAAGTAGTGGGGGCGCCACCGGGGAGCTGTTTTTT. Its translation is CASSLSSGGATGELFF.

Here the CDR3 reads CASSFADTGELFF. The DNA for the CDR3 is TGTGCCAGCAGCTTTGCCGACACCGGGGAGCTGTTTTTT. This chain joins TRBV7-9 and TRBJ2-2; D is ambiguous. Germline values: CDR1 SEHNR, CDR2 FQNEAQ (reference sequence). The ends were cut back, 3 bases at V and 3 bases at J, with 5 bases in the middle. The CDR3 consists of 13 residues.

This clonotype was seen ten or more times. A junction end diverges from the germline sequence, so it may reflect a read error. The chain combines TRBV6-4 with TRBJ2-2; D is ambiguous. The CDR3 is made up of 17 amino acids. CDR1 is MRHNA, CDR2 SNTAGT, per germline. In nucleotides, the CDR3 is TGTGCCAGCAGTTACTCGAGTACTGCAGCGAACACCGGGGAGCTGTTTTTT. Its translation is CASSYSSTAANTGELFF.

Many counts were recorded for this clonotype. The CDR3 bases are TGTGCCAGCAGCGCGGGGGGGCCTAGCGAGCAGTACTTC. Translated: CASSAGGPSEQYF. The V and J genes are TRBV9 and TRBJ2-7; 8 bases line up with TRBD2. V was clipped by 3 bases and J by 6 bases; unmatched bases: 5. This CDR3 is built from 13 residues. Germline CDR1 SGDLS, CDR2 YYNGEE.

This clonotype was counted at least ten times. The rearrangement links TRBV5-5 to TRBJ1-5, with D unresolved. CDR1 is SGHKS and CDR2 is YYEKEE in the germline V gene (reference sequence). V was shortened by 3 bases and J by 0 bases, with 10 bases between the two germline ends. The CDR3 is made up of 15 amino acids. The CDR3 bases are TGTGCCAGCAGCTGGTCCTTCGGTAGCAATCAGCCCCAGCATTTT. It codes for CASSWSFGSNQPQHF.

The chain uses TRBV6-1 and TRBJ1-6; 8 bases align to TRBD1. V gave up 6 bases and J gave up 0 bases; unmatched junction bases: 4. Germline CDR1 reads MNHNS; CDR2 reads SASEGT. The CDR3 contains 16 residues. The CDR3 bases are TGTGCCAGCAGAATCGGGACAGGCTCCTATAATTCACCCCTCCACTTT. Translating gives CASRIGTGSYNSPLHF.

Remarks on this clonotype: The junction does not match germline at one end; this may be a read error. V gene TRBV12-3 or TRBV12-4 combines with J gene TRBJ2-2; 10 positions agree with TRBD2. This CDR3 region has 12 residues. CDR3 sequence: CASSPELAGPFF. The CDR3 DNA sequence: TGTGCCAGCAGTCCCGAACTAGCGGGGCCTTTCTTT.

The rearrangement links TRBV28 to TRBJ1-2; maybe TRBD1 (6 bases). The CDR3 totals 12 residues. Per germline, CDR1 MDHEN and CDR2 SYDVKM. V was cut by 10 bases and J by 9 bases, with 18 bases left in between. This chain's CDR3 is CATRDMEVCYTF. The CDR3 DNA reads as TGTGCCACCCGGGACATGGAGGTTTGCTACACCTTC.

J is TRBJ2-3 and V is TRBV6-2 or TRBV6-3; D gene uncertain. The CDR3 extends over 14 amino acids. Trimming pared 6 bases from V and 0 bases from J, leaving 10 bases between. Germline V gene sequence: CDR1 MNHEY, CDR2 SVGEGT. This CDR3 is CASSEQVSTDTQYF. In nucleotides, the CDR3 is TGTGCCAGCAGCGAACAAGTCAGCACAGATACGCAGTATTTT.

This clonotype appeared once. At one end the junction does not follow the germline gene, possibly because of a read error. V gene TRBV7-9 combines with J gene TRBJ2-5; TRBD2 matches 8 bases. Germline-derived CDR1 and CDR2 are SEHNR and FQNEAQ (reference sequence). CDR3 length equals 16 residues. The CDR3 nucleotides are TGTGCCAGCAGCCAAGTCCCCTCGGGGGGGCAAGAGACCAAGTACTTC. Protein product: CASSQVPSGGQETKYF. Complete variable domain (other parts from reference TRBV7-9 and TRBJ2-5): DTGVSQNPRHKITKRGQNVTFRCDPISEHNRLYWYRQTLGQGPEFLTYFQNEAQLEKSRLLSDRFSAERPKGSFSTLEIQRTEQGDSAMYLCASSQVPSGGQETKYFGPGTRLLVL.

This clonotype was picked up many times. In DNA form, the CDR3 reads TGTGCCAGCAGTGTAACCGGGACGGAGACTTATAGCAATCAGCCCCAGCATTTT. Amino acids: CASSVTGTETYSNQPQHF. The V call is TRBV28, the J call TRBJ1-5; possible D gene TRBD1, 5 bases. This CDR3 is built from 18 residues. Trimming cost V 5 bases and J 0 bases, with 20 bases left between them. In germline, CDR1 is MDHEN, CDR2 SYDVKM.

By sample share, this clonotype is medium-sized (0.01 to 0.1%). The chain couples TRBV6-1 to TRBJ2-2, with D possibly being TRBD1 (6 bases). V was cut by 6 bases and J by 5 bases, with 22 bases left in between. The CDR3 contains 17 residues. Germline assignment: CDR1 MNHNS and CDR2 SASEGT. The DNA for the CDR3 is TGTGCCAGCAGGGACAGTTCAGGCTCCAACACTACCGGGGAGCTGTTTTTT. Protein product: CASRDSSGSNTTGELFF.

As DNA, the CDR3 is TGTGCCAGCAACGACAAGGGGCGTGGATACGAGCAGTACTTC. Translation gives CASNDKGRGYEQYF. The rearrangement links TRBV6-1 to TRBJ2-7; TRBD1 might be the D (5 bases). Germline values: CDR1 MNHNS, CDR2 SASEGT. Deletions cut 7 bases from V and 4 bases from J, with 17 bases between. The length of the CDR3 is 14 residues.

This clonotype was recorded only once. The CDR3: CASSNPGAGSSYTF. CDR3 bases: TGTGCCAGTAGTAATCCAGGGGCGGGCAGTAGCTACACCTTC. The chain joins TRBV19 to TRBJ1-2, with a tentative D call TRBD1 (6 bases). V shed 4 bases and J shed 9 bases, with 18 bases lying between them. CDR1 is LNHDA, CDR2 SQIVND, per germline (reference sequence). The length of the CDR3 is 14 residues.

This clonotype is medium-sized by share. The CDR3 sequence is CASSQGSGGLYEQYF. In nucleotides, the CDR3 is TGTGCCAGCAGCCAAGGGTCAGGGGGCTTGTACGAGCAGTACTTC. The chain joins TRBV27 to TRBJ2-7; TRBD1 matches 8 bases. CDR1 is MNHEY and CDR2 is SMNVEV in the germline V gene (reference sequence). V was pared by 6 bases and J by 4 bases, with 11 bases of the junction left unmatched. This CDR3 contains 15 residues.

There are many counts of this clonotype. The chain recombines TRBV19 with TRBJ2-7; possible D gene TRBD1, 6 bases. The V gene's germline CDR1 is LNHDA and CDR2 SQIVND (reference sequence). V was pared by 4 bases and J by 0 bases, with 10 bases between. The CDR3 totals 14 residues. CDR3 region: CASSNRELSYEQYF. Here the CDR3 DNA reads TGTGCCAGTAGTAACAGGGAACTCTCCTACGAGCAGTACTTC.

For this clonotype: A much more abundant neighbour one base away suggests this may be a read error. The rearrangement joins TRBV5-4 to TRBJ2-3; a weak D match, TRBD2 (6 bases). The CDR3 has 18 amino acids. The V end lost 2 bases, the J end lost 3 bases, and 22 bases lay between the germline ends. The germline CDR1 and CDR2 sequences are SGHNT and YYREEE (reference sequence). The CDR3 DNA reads TGTGCCAGCAGCTTCCTACCAACCTGGACTATCGGGACAGATACGCAGTATTTT. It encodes CASSFLPTWTIGTDTQYF.

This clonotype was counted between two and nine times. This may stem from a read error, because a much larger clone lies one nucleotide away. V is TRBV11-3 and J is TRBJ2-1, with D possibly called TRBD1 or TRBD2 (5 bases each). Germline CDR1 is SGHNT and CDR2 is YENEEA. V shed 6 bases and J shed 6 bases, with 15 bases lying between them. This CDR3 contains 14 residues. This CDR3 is CASSRGASSNEQFF. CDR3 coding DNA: TGTGCCAGCAGTCGTGGGGCTAGCAGCAATGAGCAGTTCTTC. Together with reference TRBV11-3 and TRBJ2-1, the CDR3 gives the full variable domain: EAGVVQSPRYKIIEKKQPVAFWCNPISGHNTLYWYLQNLGQGPELLIRYENEEAVDDSQLPKDRFSAERLKGVDSTLKIQPAELGDSAVYLCASSRGASSNEQFFGPGTRLTVL.

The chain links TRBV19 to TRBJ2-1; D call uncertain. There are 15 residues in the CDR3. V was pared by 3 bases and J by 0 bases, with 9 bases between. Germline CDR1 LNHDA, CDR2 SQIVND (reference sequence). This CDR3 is CASSMFISSYNEQFF. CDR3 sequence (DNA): TGTGCCAGTAGTATGTTCATTAGCTCCTACAATGAGCAGTTCTTC.